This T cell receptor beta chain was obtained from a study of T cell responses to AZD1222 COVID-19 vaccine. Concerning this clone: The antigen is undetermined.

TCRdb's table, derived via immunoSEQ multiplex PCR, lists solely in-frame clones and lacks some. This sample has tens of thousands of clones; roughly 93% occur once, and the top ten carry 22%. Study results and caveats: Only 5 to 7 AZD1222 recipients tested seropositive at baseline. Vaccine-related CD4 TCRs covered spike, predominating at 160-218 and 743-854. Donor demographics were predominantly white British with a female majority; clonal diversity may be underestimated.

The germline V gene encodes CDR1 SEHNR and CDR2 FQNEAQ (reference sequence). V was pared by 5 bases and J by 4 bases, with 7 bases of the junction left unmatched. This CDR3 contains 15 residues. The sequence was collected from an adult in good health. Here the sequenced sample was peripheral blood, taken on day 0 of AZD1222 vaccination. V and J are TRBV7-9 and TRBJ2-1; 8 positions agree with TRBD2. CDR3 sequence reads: CASSRRGGSYNEQFF. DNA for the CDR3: TGTGCCAGCAGCCGTCGGGGGGGCTCTTACAATGAGCAGTTCTTC.